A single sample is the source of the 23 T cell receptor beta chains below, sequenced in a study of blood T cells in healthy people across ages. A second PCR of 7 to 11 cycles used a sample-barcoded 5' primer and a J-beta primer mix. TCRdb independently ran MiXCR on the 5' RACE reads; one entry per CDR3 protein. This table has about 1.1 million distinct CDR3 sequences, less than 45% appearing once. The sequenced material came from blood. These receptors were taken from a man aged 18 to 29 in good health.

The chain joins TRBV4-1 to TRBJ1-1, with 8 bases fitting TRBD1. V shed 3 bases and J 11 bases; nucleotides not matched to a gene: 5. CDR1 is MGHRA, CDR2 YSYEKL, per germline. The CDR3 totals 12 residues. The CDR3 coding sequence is TGCGCCAGCAGCCAGACAGGGGAAGCGGCTTTCTTT. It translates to CASSQTGEAAFF.

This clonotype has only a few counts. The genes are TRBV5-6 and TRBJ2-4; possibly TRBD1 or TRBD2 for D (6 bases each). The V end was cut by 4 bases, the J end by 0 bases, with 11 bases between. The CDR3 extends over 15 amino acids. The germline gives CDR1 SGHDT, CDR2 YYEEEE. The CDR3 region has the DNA TGTGCCAGCAGCAGAGGGGGGTTAGCCAAAAACATTCAGTACTTC. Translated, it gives CASSRGGLAKNIQYF.

CDR3 sequence reads: CSARAFGAQFYGYTF. The CDR3 DNA sequence: TGCAGTGCTAGAGCTTTTGGGGCCCAGTTCTATGGCTACACCTTC. The rearrangement uses TRBV20-1 and TRBJ1-2; D is perhaps TRBD1 (5 bases). This CDR3 region has 15 residues. V gave up 1 base and J gave up 4 bases, with 16 bases separating them. Germline V lookup: CDR1 DFQATT, CDR2 SNEGSKA (reference sequence).

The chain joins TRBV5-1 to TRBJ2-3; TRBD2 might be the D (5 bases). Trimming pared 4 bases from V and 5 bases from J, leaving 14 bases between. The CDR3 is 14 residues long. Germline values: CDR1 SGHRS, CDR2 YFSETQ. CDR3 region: CASSPDSIGDTQYF. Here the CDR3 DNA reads TGCGCCAGCAGCCCGGACTCAATTGGAGATACGCAGTATTTT. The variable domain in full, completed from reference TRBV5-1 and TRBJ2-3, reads KAGVTQTPRYLIKTRGQQVTLSCSPISGHRSVSWYQQTPGQGLQFLFEYFSETQRNKGNFPGRFSGRQFSNSRSEMNVSTLELGDSALYLCASSPDSIGDTQYFGPGTRLTVL.

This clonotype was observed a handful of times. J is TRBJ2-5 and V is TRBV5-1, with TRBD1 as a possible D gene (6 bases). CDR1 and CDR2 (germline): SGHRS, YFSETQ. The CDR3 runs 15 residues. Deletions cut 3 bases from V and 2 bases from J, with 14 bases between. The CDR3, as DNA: TGCGCCAGCAGCTCGATTGCGGACAGTCAAGAGACCCAGTACTTC. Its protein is CASSSIADSQETQYF.

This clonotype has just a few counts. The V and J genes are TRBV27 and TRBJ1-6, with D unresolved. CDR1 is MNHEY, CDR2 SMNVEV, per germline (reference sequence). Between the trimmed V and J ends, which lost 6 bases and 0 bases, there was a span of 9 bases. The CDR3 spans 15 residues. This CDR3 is CASSLDSSYNSPLHF. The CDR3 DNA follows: TGTGCCAGCAGCTTGGATAGCTCCTATAATTCACCCCTCCACTTT.

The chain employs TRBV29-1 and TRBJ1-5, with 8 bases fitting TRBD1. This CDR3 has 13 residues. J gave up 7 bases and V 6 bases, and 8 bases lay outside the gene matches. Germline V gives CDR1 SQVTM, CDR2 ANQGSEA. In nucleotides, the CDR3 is TGCAGCGTCGGGGACAGGCTCAAGCAGCCCCAGCATTTT. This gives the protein CSVGDRLKQPQHF.

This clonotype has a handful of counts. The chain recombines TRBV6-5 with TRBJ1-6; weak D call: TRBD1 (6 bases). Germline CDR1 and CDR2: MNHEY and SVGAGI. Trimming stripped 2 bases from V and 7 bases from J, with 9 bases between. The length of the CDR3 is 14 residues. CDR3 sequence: CASSYLQGNSPLHF. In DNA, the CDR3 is TGTGCCAGCAGTTACCTGCAGGGGAATTCACCCCTCCACTTT.

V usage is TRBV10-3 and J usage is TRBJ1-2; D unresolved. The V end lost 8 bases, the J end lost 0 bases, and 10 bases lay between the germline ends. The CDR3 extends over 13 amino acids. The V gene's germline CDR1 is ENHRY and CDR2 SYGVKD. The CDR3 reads CAIGAPANYGYTF. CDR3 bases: TGTGCCATCGGAGCGCCGGCTAACTATGGCTACACCTTC.

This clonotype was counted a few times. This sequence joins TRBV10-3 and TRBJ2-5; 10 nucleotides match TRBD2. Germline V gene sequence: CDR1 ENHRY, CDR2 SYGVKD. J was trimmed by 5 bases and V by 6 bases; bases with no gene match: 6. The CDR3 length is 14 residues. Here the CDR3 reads CAIRKGLAEETQYF. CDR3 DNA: TGTGCCATCAGGAAAGGACTAGCGGAGGAGACCCAGTACTTC.

The CDR3 DNA reads TGTGCCAGCAGCTTACCAGGGAATGAAAAACTGTTTTTT. This codes for CASSLPGNEKLFF. The rearrangement joins TRBV7-9 to TRBJ1-4; tentatively, D is TRBD1 (5 bases). Trimming took off 2 bases at V and 5 bases at J, with 6 bases between the two ends. Germline V gives CDR1 SEHNR, CDR2 FQNEAQ (reference sequence). The CDR3 has 13 amino acids. Full variable domain (outside the CDR3, taken from reference TRBV7-9 and TRBJ1-4): DTGVSQNPRHKITKRGQNVTFRCDPISEHNRLYWYRQTLGQGPEFLTYFQNEAQLEKSRLLSDRFSAERPKGSFSTLEIQRTEQGDSAMYLCASSLPGNEKLFFGSGTQLSVL.

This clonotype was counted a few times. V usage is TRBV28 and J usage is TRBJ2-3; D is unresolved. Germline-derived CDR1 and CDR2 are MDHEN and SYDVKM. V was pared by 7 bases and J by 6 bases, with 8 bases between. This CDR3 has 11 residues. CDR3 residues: CASTSPDTQYF. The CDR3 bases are TGTGCCAGCACCTCCCCGGATACGCAGTATTTT.

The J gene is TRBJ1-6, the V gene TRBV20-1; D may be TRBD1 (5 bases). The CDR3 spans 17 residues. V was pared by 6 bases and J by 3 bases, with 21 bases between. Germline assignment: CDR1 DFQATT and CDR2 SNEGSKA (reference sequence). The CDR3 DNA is TGCAGTGCACCCGAGGGAGGGCAAGACAGCTATAATTCACCCCTCCACTTT. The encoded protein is CSAPEGGQDSYNSPLHF.

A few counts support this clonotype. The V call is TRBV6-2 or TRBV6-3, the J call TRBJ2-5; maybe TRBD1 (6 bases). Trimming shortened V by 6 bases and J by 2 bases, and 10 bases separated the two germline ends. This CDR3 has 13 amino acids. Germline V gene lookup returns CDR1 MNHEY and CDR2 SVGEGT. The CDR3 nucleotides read TGTGCCAGCAGGCCAGGACAGCAAGAGACCCAGTACTTC. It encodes CASRPGQQETQYF.

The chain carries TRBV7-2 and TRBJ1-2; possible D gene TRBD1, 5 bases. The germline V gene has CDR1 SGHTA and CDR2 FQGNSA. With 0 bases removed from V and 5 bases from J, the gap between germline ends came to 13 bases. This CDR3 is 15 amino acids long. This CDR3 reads CASSLAETAAYGYTF. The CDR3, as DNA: TGTGCCAGCAGCTTAGCAGAGACAGCTGCTTATGGCTACACCTTC.

The chain's CDR3 is CSDLLQGGYTF. In DNA, the CDR3 is TGCAGTGACCTACTACAGGGCGGCTACACCTTC. The chain has TRBV20-1 and TRBJ1-2; tentative D call: TRBD1 (6 bases). Germline values: CDR1 DFQATT, CDR2 SNEGSKA (reference sequence). V was pared by 7 bases and J by 8 bases, with 14 bases between. The CDR3 is made up of 11 amino acids.

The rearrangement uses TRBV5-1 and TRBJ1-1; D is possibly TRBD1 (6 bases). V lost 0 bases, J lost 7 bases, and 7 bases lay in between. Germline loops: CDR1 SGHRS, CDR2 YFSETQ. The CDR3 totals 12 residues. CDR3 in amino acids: CASSLDRVEAFF. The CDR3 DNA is TGCGCCAGCAGCTTGGACAGGGTTGAAGCTTTCTTT.

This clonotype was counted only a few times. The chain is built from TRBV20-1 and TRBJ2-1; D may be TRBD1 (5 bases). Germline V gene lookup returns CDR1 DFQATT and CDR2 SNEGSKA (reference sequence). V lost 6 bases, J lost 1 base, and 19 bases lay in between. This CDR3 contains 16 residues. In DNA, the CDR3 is TGCAGTGCCCACAGACAGCTCCCAGGGTCCTACAATGAGCAGTTCTTC. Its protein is CSAHRQLPGSYNEQFF.

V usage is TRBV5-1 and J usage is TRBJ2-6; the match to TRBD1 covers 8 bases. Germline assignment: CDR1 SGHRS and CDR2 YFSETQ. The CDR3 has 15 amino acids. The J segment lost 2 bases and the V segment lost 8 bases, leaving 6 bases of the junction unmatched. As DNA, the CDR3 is TGCGCCAGTCATACAGGGGGAGCTGGGGCCAACGTCCTGACTTTC. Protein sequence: CASHTGGAGANVLTF.

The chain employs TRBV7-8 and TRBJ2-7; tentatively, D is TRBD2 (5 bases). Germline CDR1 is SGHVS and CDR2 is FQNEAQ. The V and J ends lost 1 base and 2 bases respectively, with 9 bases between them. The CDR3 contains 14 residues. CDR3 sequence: CASSLVRAPYEQYF. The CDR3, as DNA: TGTGCCAGCAGCTTAGTGCGGGCCCCCTACGAGCAGTACTTC.

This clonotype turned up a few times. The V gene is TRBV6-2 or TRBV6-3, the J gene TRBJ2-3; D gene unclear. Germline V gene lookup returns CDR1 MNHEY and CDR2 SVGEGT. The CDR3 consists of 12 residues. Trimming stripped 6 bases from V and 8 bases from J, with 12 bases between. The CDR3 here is CASREQLGTQYF. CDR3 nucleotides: TGTGCCAGCAGAGAGCAGTTGGGTACGCAGTATTTT.

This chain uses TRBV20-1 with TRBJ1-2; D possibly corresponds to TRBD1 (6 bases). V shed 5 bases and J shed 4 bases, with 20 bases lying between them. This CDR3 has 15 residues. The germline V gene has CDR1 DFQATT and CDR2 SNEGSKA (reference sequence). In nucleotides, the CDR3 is TGCAGTGCTTACACTACCAGGACAGAGTCCTATGGCTACACCTTC. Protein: CSAYTTRTESYGYTF.

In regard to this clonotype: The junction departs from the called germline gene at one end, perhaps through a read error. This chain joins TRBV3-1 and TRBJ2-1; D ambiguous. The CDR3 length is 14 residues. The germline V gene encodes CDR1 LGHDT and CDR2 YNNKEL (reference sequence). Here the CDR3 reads CAGSQENGGNEQFF. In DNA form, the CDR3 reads TGTGCCGGCAGCCAAGAAAACGGTGGCAATGAACAGTTCTTC.